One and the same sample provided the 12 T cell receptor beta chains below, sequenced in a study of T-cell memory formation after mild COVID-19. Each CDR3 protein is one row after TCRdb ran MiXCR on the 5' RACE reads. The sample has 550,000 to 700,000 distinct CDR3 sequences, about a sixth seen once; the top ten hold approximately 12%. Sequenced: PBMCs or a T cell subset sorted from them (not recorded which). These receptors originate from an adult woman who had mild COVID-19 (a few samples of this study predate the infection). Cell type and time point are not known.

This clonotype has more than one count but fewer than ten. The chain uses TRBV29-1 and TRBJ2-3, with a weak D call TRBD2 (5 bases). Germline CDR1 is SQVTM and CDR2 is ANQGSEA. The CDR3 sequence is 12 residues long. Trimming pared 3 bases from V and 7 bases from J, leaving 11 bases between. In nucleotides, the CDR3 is TGCAGCGTTGACGGAGGTTCTCATACGCAGTATTTT. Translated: CSVDGGSHTQYF.

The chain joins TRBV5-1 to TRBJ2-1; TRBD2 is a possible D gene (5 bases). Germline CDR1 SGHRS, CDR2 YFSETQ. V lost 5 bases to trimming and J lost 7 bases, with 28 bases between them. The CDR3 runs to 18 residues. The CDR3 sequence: CASSPGVLSGDSGNEQFF. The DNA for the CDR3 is TGCGCCAGCAGTCCCGGGGTCCTCTCGGGTGACTCGGGGAATGAGCAGTTCTTC.

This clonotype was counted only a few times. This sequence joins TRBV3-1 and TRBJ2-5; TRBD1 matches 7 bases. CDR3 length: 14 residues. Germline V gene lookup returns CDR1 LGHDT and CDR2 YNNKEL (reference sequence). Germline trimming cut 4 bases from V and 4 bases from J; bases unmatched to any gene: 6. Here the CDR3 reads CASSPLGGGETQYF. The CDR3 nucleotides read TGTGCCAGCAGCCCTCTAGGGGGCGGAGAGACCCAGTACTTC.

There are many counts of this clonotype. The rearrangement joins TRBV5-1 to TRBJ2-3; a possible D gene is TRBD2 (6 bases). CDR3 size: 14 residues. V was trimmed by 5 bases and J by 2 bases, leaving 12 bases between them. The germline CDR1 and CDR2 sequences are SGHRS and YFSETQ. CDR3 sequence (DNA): TGCGCCAGCAGTTGGGACTTTTACACAGATACGCAGTATTTT. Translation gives CASSWDFYTDTQYF.

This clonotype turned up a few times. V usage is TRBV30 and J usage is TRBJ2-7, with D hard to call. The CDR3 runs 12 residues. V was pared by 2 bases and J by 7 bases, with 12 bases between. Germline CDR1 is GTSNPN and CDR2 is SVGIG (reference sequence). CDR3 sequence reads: CAWSLSASEQYF. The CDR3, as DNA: TGTGCCTGGAGTCTGTCGGCGAGTGAGCAGTACTTC.

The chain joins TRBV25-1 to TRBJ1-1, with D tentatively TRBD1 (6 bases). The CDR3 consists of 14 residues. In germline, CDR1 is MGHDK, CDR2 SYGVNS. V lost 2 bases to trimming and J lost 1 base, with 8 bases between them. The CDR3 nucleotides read TGTGCCAGCAGTGAACGGACAGCGAACACTGAAGCTTTCTTT. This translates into CASSERTANTEAFF.

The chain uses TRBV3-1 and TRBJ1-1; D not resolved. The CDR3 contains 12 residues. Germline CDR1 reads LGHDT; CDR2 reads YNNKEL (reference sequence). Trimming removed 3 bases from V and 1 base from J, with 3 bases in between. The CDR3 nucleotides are TGTGCCAGCAGCCACGCGAACACTGAAGCTTTCTTT. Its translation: CASSHANTEAFF.

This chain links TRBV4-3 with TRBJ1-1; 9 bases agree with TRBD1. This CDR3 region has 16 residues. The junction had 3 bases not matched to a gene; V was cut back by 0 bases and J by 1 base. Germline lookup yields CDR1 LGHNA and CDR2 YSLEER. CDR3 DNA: TGCGCCAGCAGCCAAGAAAGGACAGGGGCGAACACTGAAGCTTTCTTT. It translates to CASSQERTGANTEAFF.

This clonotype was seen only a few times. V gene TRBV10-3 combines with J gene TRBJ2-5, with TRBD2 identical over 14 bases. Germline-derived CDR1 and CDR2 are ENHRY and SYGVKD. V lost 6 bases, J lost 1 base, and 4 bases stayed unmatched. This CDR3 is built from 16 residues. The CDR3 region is CAIRGGTSGGQETQYF. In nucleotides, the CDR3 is TGTGCCATCAGGGGAGGGACTAGCGGGGGCCAAGAGACCCAGTACTTC.

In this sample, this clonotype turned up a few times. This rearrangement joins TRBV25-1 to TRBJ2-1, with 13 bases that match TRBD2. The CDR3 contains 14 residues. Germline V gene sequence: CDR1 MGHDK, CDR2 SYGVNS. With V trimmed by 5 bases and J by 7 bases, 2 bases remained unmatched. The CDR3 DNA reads TGTGCCAGCAGTCGGACTAGCGGGAGTAATGAGCAGTTCTTC. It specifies CASSRTSGSNEQFF.

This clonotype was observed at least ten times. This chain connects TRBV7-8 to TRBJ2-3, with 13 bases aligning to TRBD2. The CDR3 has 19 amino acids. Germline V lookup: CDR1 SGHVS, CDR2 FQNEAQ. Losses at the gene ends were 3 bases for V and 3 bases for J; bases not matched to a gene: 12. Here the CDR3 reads CASSFKYGGLAGETDTQYF. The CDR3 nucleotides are TGTGCCAGCAGCTTTAAATACGGCGGACTAGCGGGGGAGACAGATACGCAGTATTTT.

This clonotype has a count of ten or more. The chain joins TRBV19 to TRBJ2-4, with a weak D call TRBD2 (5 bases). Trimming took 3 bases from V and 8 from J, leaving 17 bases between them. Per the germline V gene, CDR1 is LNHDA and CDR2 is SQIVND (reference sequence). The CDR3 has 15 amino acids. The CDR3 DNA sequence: TGTGCCAGTAGTATGCCCGGGGAGCGTCGTGACATTCAGTACTTC. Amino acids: CASSMPGERRDIQYF. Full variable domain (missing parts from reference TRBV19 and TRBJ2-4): DGGITQSPKYLFRKEGQNVTLSCEQNLNHDAMYWYRQDPGQGLRLIYYSQIVNDFQKGDIAEGYSVSREKKESFPLTVTSAQKNPTAFYLCASSMPGERRDIQYFGAGTRLSVL.